A selection of T cell receptor beta chains follows, all from one sample in a study of blood T cell repertoires in COVID-19. Using immunoSEQ multiplex PCR, the repertoire was profiled, and TCRdb retains in-frame clones only, with some absent. This sample has about 280,000 clones, with around 89% found just once. The specimen sequenced was peripheral blood. The receptors shown here come from a man aged 35-49 years with acute or convalescent COVID-19. Each CDR3 is given with its conserved first and last residue. The D gene is left open where the match is weak. Only some rows state a clone size, as once, few, many or a class for expanded clones.

j_call v_call d_call clone_size cdr3_nt cdr3_aa
TRBJ2-5 TRBV2 TRBD2 once TGTGCCAGCAGTGGTAATAGCGGGGGCTGGGAGACCCAGTACTTC CASSGNSGGWETQYF
TRBJ2-1 TRBV7-6 NA NA TGTGCCAGCAGCACCCGGGGGTCCTACAATGAGCAGTTCTTC CASSTRGSYNEQFF
TRBJ1-3 TRBV5-1 NA NA TGCGCCAGCAGGAACAGCCGAAACACCATATATTTT CASRNSRNTIYF
TRBJ2-6 TRBV5-1 NA NA TGCGCCAGCAGCCAAGGGGCCATCTCTGGGGCCAACGTCCTGACTTTC CASSQGAISGANVLTF
TRBJ1-2 TRBV7-8 TRBD1 NA TGTGCCAGCAGCCCCCAGGGACAGGCGAACTATGGCTACACCTTC CASSPQGQANYGYTF
TRBJ1-2 TRBV5-1 NA NA TGCGCCAGCAGCTCCGCGACAGGAGGATATGGCTACACCTTC CASSSATGGYGYTF
TRBJ2-7 TRBV5-5 TRBD2 NA TGTGCCAGCAGCGAGGGAGGGTTGGGTTACGAGCAGTACTTC CASSEGGLGYEQYF
TRBJ1-4 TRBV5-1 NA NA TGCGCCAGCAGCTTACAACCCGCAGGCCCGGATGGGGAAAAACTGTTTTTT CASSLQPAGPDGEKLFF
TRBJ2-2 TRBV7-2 TRBD2 NA TGTGCCAGCAGCCCCCGGACTAGCGGTTACGGGGAGCTGTTTTTT CASSPRTSGYGELFF
TRBJ1-6 TRBV12-3/TRBV12-4 NA NA TGTGCCAGCAGTTCCGAGGTCCGGGGAGCCCTCCACTTT CASSSEVRGALHF
TRBJ1-4 TRBV2 TRBD1 NA TGTGCCAGCTCTCCGGGACAGGGCTATGAAAAACTGTTTTTT CASSPGQGYEKLFF
TRBJ1-1 TRBV6-5 NA NA TGTGCCAGCAGTATTACAGAGAACACTGAAGCTTTCTTT CASSITENTEAFF
TRBJ2-3 TRBV24-1 TRBD2 NA TGTGCCACCAGTCGAGGGGCTAGCGGGGGTAGCACAGATACGCAGTATTTT CATSRGASGGSTDTQYF